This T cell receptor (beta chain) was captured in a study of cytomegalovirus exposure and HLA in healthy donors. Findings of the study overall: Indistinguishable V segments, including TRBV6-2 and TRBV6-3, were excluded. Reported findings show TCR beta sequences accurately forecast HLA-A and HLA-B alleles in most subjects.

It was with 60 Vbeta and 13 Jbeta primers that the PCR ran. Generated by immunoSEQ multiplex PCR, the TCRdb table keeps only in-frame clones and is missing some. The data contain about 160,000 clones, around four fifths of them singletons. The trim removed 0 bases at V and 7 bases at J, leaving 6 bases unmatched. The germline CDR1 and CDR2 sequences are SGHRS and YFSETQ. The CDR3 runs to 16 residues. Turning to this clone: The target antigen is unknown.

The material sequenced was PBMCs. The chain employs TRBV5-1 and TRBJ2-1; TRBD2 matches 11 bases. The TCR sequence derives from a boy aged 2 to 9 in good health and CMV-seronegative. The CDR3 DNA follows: TGCGCCAGCAGCTTGGAAATAGCGGGAGGGAGAAATGAGCAGTTCTTC. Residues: CASSLEIAGGRNEQFF.